The 22 T cell receptor beta chains listed next were all sequenced from one sample in a study of blood T cell repertoires in COVID-19. Generated by immunoSEQ multiplex PCR, the TCRdb table keeps only in-frame clones and is missing some. The sample holds over 150,000 clones, 76% seen once. Input material: peripheral blood. The receptors originated from a woman of 80 years or more with acute or convalescent COVID-19.

The V and J genes are TRBV6-5 and TRBJ2-7; 7 bases line up with TRBD1. Germline CDR1 MNHEY, CDR2 SVGAGI. The V and J ends lost 6 bases and 2 bases, in that order; junction bases with no gene match: 10. CDR3 length: 15 amino acids. The CDR3 DNA follows: TGTGCCAGCAGCTTGACAGGGTTGGGGACCTACGAGCAGTACTTC. This gives the protein CASSLTGLGTYEQYF.

The gene calls are TRBV19 and TRBJ1-3, with TRBD1 identical over 9 bases. CDR1 and CDR2 (germline): LNHDA, SQIVND (reference sequence). The V segment lost 2 bases and the J segment 4 bases; nucleotides outside the gene matches: 6. The CDR3 extends over 16 amino acids. CDR3 bases: TGTGCCAGTAGTATATGGGACAGGGTTATCGGAAACACCATATATTTT. This translates into CASSIWDRVIGNTIYF.

Here the CDR3 DNA reads TGTGCCAGTCGAGCACCAGGGGGGAAAGAGACCCAGTACTTC. Amino acids: CASRAPGGKETQYF. This chain connects TRBV19 to TRBJ2-5; a weak D match, TRBD1 (7 bases). V was pared by 8 bases and J by 3 bases, with 16 bases between. CDR3 length: 14 residues. The germline CDR1 and CDR2 sequences are LNHDA and SQIVND (reference sequence).

The chain joins TRBV3-1 (or the pseudogene TRBV3-2) to TRBJ2-7; the D is unclear. V was clipped by 1 base and J by 3 bases, with 4 bases between them. This CDR3 is built from 12 residues. CDR1 is LGHDT and CDR2 is YNNKEL in the germline V gene (reference sequence). The CDR3 spells CASSQARYEQYF. CDR3 DNA sequence: TGTGCCAGCAGCCAAGCCCGCTACGAGCAGTACTTC.

This rearrangement joins TRBV5-1 to TRBJ1-3; the match to TRBD1 covers 9 bases. There are 15 residues in the CDR3. V shed 1 base, J shed 4 bases, and the junction held 3 bases outside the gene matches. Germline CDR1 reads SGHRS; CDR2 reads YFSETQ. The CDR3 reads CASSLQTGGGNTIYF. The CDR3 DNA sequence: TGCGCCAGCAGCTTGCAGACAGGGGGAGGAAACACCATATATTTT.

The rearrangement uses TRBV19 and TRBJ1-3; tentative D call: TRBD1 (6 bases). Per germline, CDR1 LNHDA and CDR2 SQIVND (reference sequence). The length of the CDR3 is 15 residues. V lost 6 bases, J lost 4 bases, and 16 bases lay in between. CDR3 sequence reads: CASRESTGSGNTIYF. The DNA of the CDR3 is TGTGCCAGTAGGGAATCAACAGGGTCGGGAAACACCATATATTTT.

This clone has just one count. The V call is TRBV19, the J call TRBJ1-2; unclear D gene. The germline CDR1 and CDR2 sequences are LNHDA and SQIVND (reference sequence). This CDR3 region has 15 residues. The V and J ends lost 5 bases and 2 bases respectively, with 15 bases between them. CDR3 coding DNA: TGTGCCAGTAGTGTGAGGCCGGCTGGGAACTATGGCTACACCTTC. Translated: CASSVRPAGNYGYTF.

The CDR3 DNA reads as TGTGCCTCCCGGGCGGGGTACAATGAGCAGTTCTTC. It specifies CASRAGYNEQFF. The V gene is TRBV6-6, the J gene TRBJ2-1, with D possibly matching TRBD2 (6 bases). Germline V gene sequence: CDR1 MNHNY, CDR2 SVGAGI (reference sequence). V gave up 11 bases and J gave up 4 bases, with 12 bases separating them. The CDR3 sequence is 12 residues long.

This rearrangement joins TRBV7-9 to TRBJ1-4; 12 positions agree with TRBD1. The CDR3 is 18 amino acids. V lost 5 bases and J lost 0; bases outside the gene matches: 7. From germline, CDR1 is SEHNR and CDR2 FQNEAQ (reference sequence). CDR3 amino acids: CASSGGTGGSPTNEKLFF. CDR3 DNA: TGTGCCAGCAGCGGAGGGACAGGGGGCTCACCAACTAATGAAAAACTGTTTTTT.

This clone was observed a single time. V is TRBV7-2 and J is TRBJ1-1; 7 positions agree with TRBD1. V lost 6 bases and J lost 2; bases outside the gene matches: 6. CDR3 length: 14 residues. Germline V lookup: CDR1 SGHTA, CDR2 FQGNSA. CDR3: CASRKGTANTEAFF. DNA for the CDR3: TGTGCCAGCAGAAAAGGGACAGCCAACACTGAAGCTTTCTTT.

The V gene is TRBV19, the J gene TRBJ2-1; 10 bases match TRBD1. The J segment lost 4 bases and the V segment lost 4 bases, leaving 7 bases of the junction unmatched. From germline, CDR1 is LNHDA and CDR2 SQIVND (reference sequence). The length of the CDR3 is 16 residues. CDR3 nucleotide sequence: TGTGCCAGTAGTAGGCGGACAGGGGGAAATTACAATGAGCAGTTCTTC. It encodes CASSRRTGGNYNEQFF.

This clone has a handful of counts. CDR3 sequence reads: CASSLGAPRGGEAFF. The CDR3 DNA reads TGTGCCAGCAGCTTAGGAGCTCCGAGAGGCGGAGAAGCTTTCTTT. V gene TRBV7-2 combines with J gene TRBJ1-1, with D unresolved. Germline CDR1 reads SGHTA; CDR2 reads FQGNSA. The CDR3 is made up of 15 amino acids. The germline V and J ends were trimmed by 1 base and 8 bases, with 17 bases remaining between them. The variable domain in full, with the rest retrieved from reference TRBV7-2 and TRBJ1-1, is GAGVSQSPSNKVTEKGKDVELRCDPISGHTALYWYRQSLGQGLEFLIYFQGNSAPDKSGLPSDRFSAERTGGSVSTLTIQRTQQEDSAVYLCASSLGAPRGGEAFFGQGTRLTVV.

V usage is TRBV18 and J usage is TRBJ2-7; D might be TRBD1 (6 bases). CDR3 length equals 13 residues. From germline, CDR1 is KGHSH and CDR2 LQKENI. Trimming cost V 3 bases and J 3 bases, with 9 bases left between them. The CDR3 loop is CASSPGQNYEQYF. The CDR3 region has the DNA TGTGCCAGCTCACCTGGACAGAACTACGAGCAGTACTTC.

The chain carries TRBV6-5 and TRBJ1-5; TRBD1 matches 8 bases. V shed 7 bases, J shed 3 bases, and the junction held 5 bases outside the gene matches. Germline V CDR1 and CDR2: MNHEY, SVGAGI. The CDR3 spans 14 residues. The DNA for the CDR3 is TGTGCCAGCAATCGACAGGGGAACAATCAGCCCCAGCATTTT. As protein: CASNRQGNNQPQHF.

The chain has TRBV12-5 and TRBJ1-6; tentatively, D is TRBD1 (6 bases). The V gene lost 7 bases and the J gene lost 10 bases, with 17 bases spanning the gap. Looked up from germline, CDR1 is LGHNT and CDR2 is FRNRAP. The CDR3 length is 14 residues. CDR3: CASALGQTGSPLHF. The CDR3 DNA follows: TGTGCTAGTGCCCTGGGACAAACGGGATCACCCCTCCACTTT.

The chain's CDR3 is CASSPPVGAGNTIYF. The CDR3 DNA follows: TGTGCCAGCTCACCACCAGTAGGGGCTGGAAACACCATATATTTT. The genes are TRBV18 and TRBJ1-3; perhaps TRBD1 as D (5 bases). This CDR3 region has 15 residues. CDR1 and CDR2 from the germline V gene are KGHSH and LQKENI. Trimming removed 0 bases at V and 2 bases at J, with 8 bases between.

V usage is TRBV6-6 and J usage is TRBJ2-5, with 12 bases aligning to TRBD2. The CDR3 is 16 residues long. Germline V lookup: CDR1 MNHNY, CDR2 SVGAGI (reference sequence). J lost 3 bases, V lost 5 bases, and 7 bases had no gene match. The CDR3 loop is CASSPGLAGLKETQYF. For the CDR3, the DNA is TGTGCCAGCAGTCCCGGACTAGCGGGGCTGAAAGAGACCCAGTACTTC.

The chain employs TRBV7-9 and TRBJ2-7; 8 bases agree with TRBD2. This CDR3 has 16 residues. V lost 3 bases and J lost 3; bases outside the gene matches: 10. CDR1 is SEHNR, CDR2 FQNEAQ, per germline (reference sequence). The CDR3, as DNA: TGTGCCAGCAGCTTCGCCGCGGGGGCGGGGGGCTACGAGCAGTACTTC. It codes for CASSFAAGAGGYEQYF.

The chain links TRBV5-5 to TRBJ1-1, with TRBD1 matching 10 bases. Trimming cost V 3 bases and J 0 bases; bases outside gene matches: 2. The CDR3 extends over 15 amino acids. Germline loops: CDR1 SGHKS, CDR2 YYEKEE (reference sequence). In DNA, the CDR3 is TGTGCCAGCAGCTGGACAGGGGGATTGAACACTGAAGCTTTCTTT. Translated: CASSWTGGLNTEAFF. Using reference TRBV5-5 and TRBJ1-1 for the parts outside the CDR3, the full variable domain is DAGVTQSPTHLIKTRGQQVTLRCSPISGHKSVSWYQQVLGQGPQFIFQYYEKEERGRGNFPDRFSARQFPNYSSELNVNALLLGDSALYLCASSWTGGLNTEAFFGQGTRLTVV.

The chain has TRBV11-2 and TRBJ2-1; TRBD2 might be the D (6 bases). CDR1 SGHAT and CDR2 FQNNGV come from the germline V gene. CDR3 size: 15 residues. V dropped 1 base and J dropped 5 bases, with 12 bases sitting between them. CDR3 DNA sequence: TGTGCCAGCAGCTTAGGCGGGGAGGCCCACAATGAGCAGTTCTTC. Residues: CASSLGGEAHNEQFF.

The V gene is TRBV4-3, the J gene TRBJ2-7; 13 bases fit TRBD2. There are 17 residues in the CDR3. Germline-derived CDR1 and CDR2 are LGHNA and YSLEER. The ends lost 4 bases at V and 5 bases at J; junction bases unmatched: 11. Here the CDR3 DNA reads TGCGCCAGCAGCCGAGCTAGGACCGGGACTAGCGGGGACGAGCAGTACTTC. Amino acids: CASSRARTGTSGDEQYF.

This rearrangement joins TRBV7-3 to TRBJ2-7; 7 nucleotides align to TRBD2. Unmatched junction bases numbered 7, after V lost 1 base and J lost 4 bases. The V gene's germline CDR1 is SGHTA and CDR2 FQGTGA. The CDR3 is made up of 15 amino acids. CDR3 in amino acids: CASSLMVGGLYEQYF. Here the CDR3 DNA reads TGTGCCAGCAGCTTAATGGTGGGAGGGTTATACGAGCAGTACTTC. Variable domain in full (rest from reference TRBV7-3 and TRBJ2-7): GAGVSQTPSNKVTEKGKYVELRCDPISGHTALYWYRQSLGQGPEFLIYFQGTGAADDSGLPNDRFFAVRPEGSVSTLKIQRTERGDSAVYLCASSLMVGGLYEQYFGPGTRLTVT.